This record looks at one TCR beta chain sequence and its context. Its specificity is not known. Amplification used 60 Vbeta primers and 13 Jbeta primers. Sequencing used immunoSEQ multiplex PCR; TCRdb keeps in-frame clones, though not all of them. This table has 150,000 to 200,000 clones, approximately 80% appearing once. These data are taken from a study of cytomegalovirus exposure and HLA in healthy donors. Points from the study as a whole: Later work found most CMV-associated TCR beta chains apparently HLA-restricted. Association of 16,951 TCR beta sequences with HLA alleles was found at 0.05 false discovery rate in a later analysis.

Sequenced input: PBMCs. The source is a middle-aged man in good health and CMV-seropositive.

CDR3 bases: TGTGCCAGCTCACCACCGAGTCAAAGCTATGGCTACACCTTC. Translation: CASSPPSQSYGYTF. V is TRBV18 and J is TRBJ1-2, with D unresolved. Germline V gives CDR1 KGHSH, CDR2 LQKENI. V dropped 0 bases and J dropped 4 bases, with 9 bases sitting between them. The length of the CDR3 is 14 residues.